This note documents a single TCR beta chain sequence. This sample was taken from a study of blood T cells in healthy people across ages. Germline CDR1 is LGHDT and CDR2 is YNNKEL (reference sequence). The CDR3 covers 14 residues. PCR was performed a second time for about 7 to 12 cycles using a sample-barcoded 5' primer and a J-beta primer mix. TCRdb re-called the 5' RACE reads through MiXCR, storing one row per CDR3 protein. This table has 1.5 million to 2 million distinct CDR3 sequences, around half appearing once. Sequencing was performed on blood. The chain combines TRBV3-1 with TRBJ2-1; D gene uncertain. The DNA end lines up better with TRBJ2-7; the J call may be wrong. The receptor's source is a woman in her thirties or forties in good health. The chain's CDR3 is CASSPIQISSEQYF. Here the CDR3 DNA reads TGTGCCAGCAGTCCCATACAAATATCTTCCGAGCAGTACTTC.